This T cell receptor beta chain was obtained from a study of Ad26.COV2.S vaccination and SARS-CoV-2 variants. Broader study findings: Substantial breadth was reportedly displayed by spike-specific CD8+ and CD4+ T cell responses after vaccination.

Data came from immunoSEQ multiplex PCR; TCRdb stores just in-frame clones and leaves some out. The profile shows under 400,000 clones, about nine tenths of them singletons. Treatment specified: roughly 18 received Ad26.COV2.S at low or high dose, single or two shots; 5 received placebo; per-sample allocation not given. Sampling occurred on day 63 after the first vaccine or placebo injection. Points on this clone: As yet, its antigen is unknown.

The TCR was taken from a person aged 18-65 years who received the Ad26.COV2.S COVID-19 vaccine or a placebo. Here the sequenced sample was peripheral blood, taken in a trial of Ad26.COV2.S vaccine versus placebo.

CDR3 sequence (DNA): TGTGCCAGCAGCTTAAACAGGGTGAAAAACATTCAGTACTTC. Encoded protein: CASSLNRVKNIQYF. This rearrangement joins TRBV7-2 to TRBJ2-4; a weak D match, TRBD1 (6 bases). The CDR3 totals 14 residues. Germline values: CDR1 SGHTA, CDR2 FQGNSA. The ends were cut back, 2 bases at V and 4 bases at J, with 9 bases in the middle. Filled out from reference TRBV7-2 and TRBJ2-4, the complete variable domain reads GAGVSQSPSNKVTEKGKDVELRCDPISGHTALYWYRQSLGQGLEFLIYFQGNSAPDKSGLPSDRFSAERTGGSVSTLTIQRTQQEDSAVYLCASSLNRVKNIQYFGAGTRLSVL.